This TCR beta chain was found in a study of cytomegalovirus exposure and HLA in healthy donors. Remarks on this clone: Its antigen is unidentified.

The study, taken as a whole, reports: High specificity and sensitivity for cytomegalovirus status were reported for the classifier.

Losses at the gene ends were 4 bases for V and 2 bases for J; bases not matched to a gene: 7. CDR3 length: 17 residues. CDR1 and CDR2 from the germline V gene are MGHDK and SYGVNS. PCR employed 60 Vbeta and 13 Jbeta primers. In the authors' workflow: There were around 78 million unique TCR beta chains by a later count, and some 12 million of them were shared. Clones were read by immunoSEQ multiplex PCR, and TCRdb kept only the in-frame ones, dropping some. The V and J calls and clone size were taken over from that table, and D and trimming were inferred from the DNA. Here the sample spans around 150,000 clones, around 78% being singletons.

J is TRBJ2-1 and V is TRBV25-1; 11 nucleotides agree with TRBD2. The source of this sequence is a woman between 35 and 50 years old in good health and CMV-seronegative. The source material was PBMCs. Written as DNA, the CDR3 is TGTGCCAGCAGTGGGCGTAGCGGGAGGGAGGCCTACAATGAGCAGTTCTTC. Translating gives CASSGRSGREAYNEQFF.